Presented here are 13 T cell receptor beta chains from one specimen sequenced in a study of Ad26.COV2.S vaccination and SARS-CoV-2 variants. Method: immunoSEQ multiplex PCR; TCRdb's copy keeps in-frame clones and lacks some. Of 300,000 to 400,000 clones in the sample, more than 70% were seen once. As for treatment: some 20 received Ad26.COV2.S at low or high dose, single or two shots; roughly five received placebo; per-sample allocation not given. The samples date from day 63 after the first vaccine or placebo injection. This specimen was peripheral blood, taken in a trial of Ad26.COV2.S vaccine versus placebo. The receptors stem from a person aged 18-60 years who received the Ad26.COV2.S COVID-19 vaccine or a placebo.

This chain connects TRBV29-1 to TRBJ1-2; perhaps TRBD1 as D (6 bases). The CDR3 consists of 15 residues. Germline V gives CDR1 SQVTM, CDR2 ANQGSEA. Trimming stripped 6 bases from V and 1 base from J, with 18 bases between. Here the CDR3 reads CSVAAGHTVNYGYTF. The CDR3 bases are TGCAGCGTCGCAGCGGGACACACCGTTAACTATGGCTACACCTTC.

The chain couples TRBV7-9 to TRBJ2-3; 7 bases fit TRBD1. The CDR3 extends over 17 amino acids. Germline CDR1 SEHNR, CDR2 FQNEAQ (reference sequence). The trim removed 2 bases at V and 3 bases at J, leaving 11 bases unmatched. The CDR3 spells CASSLPGLARGTDTQYF. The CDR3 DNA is TGTGCCAGCAGCTTACCAGGGCTAGCCAGGGGGACAGATACGCAGTATTTT.

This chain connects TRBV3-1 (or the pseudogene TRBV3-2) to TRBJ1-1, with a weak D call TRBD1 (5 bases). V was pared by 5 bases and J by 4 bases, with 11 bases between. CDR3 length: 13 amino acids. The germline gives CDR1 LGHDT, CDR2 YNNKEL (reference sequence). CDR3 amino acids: CASSTRQTTEAFF. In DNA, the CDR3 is TGTGCCAGCAGCACTCGACAGACCACTGAAGCTTTCTTT.

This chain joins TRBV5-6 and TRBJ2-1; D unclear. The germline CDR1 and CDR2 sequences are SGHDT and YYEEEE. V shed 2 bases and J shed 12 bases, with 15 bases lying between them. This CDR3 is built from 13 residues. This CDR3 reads CASSFSKGLGQFF. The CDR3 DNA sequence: TGTGCCAGCAGCTTTTCTAAGGGCCTGGGGCAGTTCTTC.

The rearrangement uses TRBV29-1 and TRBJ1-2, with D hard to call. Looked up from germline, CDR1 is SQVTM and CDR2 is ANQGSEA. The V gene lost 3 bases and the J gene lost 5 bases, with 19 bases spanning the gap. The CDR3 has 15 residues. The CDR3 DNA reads TGCAGCGTTGACAGACGATTGGGTTTTTGGTATGGCTACACCTTC. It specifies CSVDRRLGFWYGYTF.

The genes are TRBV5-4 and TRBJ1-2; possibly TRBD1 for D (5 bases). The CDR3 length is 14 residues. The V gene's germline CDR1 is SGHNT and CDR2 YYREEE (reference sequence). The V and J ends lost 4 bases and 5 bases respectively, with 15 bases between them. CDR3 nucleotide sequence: TGTGCCAGCAGCCCCGGGAGGGGTGAGTATGGCTACACCTTC. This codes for CASSPGRGEYGYTF. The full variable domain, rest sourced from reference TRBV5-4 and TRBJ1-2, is ETGVTQSPTHLIKTRGQQVTLRCSSQSGHNTVSWYQQALGQGPQFIFQYYREEENGRGNFPPRFSGLQFPNYSSELNVNALELDDSALYLCASSPGRGEYGYTFGSGTRLTVV.

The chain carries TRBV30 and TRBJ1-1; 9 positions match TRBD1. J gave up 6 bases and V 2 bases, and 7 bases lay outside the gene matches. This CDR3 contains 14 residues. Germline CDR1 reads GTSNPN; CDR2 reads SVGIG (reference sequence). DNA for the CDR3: TGTGCCTGGAGTAAGGACAGGGGACTGGCTGAAGCTTTCTTT. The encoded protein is CAWSKDRGLAEAFF.

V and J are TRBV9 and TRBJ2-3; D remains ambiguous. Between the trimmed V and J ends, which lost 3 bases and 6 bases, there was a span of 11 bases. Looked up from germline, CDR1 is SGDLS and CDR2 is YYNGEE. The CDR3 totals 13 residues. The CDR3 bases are TGTGCCAGCAGCGCTGTTACGCACGATACGCAGTATTTT. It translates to CASSAVTHDTQYF.

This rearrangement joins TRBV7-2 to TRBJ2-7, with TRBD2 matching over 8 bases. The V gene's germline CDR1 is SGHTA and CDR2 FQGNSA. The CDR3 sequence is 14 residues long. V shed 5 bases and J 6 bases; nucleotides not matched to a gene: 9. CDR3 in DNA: TGTGCCAGCAGCCACGGGGGGACTAGATCCGAGCAGTACTTC. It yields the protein CASSHGGTRSEQYF.

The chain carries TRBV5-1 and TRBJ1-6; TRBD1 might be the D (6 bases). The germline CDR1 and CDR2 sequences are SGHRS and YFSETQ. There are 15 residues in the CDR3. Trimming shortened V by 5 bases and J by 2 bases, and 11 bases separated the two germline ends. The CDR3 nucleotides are TGCGCCAGCAGTTCCCGGGACACCTATAATTCACCCCTCCACTTT. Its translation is CASSSRDTYNSPLHF.

CDR3 in amino acids: CASSYNGASYEQYF. In DNA, the CDR3 is TGTGCCAGCAGTTACAACGGGGCCTCCTACGAGCAGTACTTC. V is TRBV6-5 and J is TRBJ2-7; possibly TRBD1 or TRBD2 for D (5 bases each). Germline-derived CDR1 and CDR2 are MNHEY and SVGAGI. This CDR3 is 14 amino acids long. Trimming shortened V by 2 bases and J by 0 bases, and 8 bases separated the two germline ends.

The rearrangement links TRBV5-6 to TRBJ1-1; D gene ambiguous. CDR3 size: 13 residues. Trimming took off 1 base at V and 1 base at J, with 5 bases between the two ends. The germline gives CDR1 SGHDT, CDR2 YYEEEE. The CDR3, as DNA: TGTGCCAGCAGCTTGTTTGGGAACACTGAAGCTTTCTTT. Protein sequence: CASSLFGNTEAFF.

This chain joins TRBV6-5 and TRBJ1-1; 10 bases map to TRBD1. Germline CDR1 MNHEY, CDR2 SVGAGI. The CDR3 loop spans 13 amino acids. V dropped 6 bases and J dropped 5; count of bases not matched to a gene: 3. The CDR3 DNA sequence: TGTGCCAGCAGGCCGGACAGGGGGACTGAAGCTTTCTTT. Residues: CASRPDRGTEAFF.